The T cell receptor (beta chain) under discussion was sequenced for a study of beta chain features in type 1 diabetes. Notes on the study in general: Whatever favoring of shorter templates PCR might show would apply equally to patients and controls. Shortening of TCRB CDR3s, moderate but significant, appeared in all four CD4+ subsets of Type 1 diabetes patients. Sampled from patients, naive, central memory and Treg TCRB repertoires appeared more similar than those sampled from healthy donors.

This clone turned up a few times. Its specificity is unknown. Of the isolated RNA, all was reverse transcribed, and so the sequenced material was expressed TCRB transcripts. Sequenced by immunoSEQ multiplex PCR; TCRdb stores in-frame clones only, minus some. The sample has around 500,000 clones, 25% to 35% seen once; the top ten hold almost 0.065%. The V end lost 9 bases, the J end lost 0 bases, and 11 bases lay between the germline ends. CDR1 and CDR2 (germline): MNHNY, SVGAGI (reference sequence). The CDR3 totals 13 residues. The chain links TRBV6-6 to TRBJ1-2, with D perhaps TRBD1 (6 bases). The sequencing sample was made of naive CD4+ T cells from blood. The TCR was taken from a man aged 18 to 29 in good health. CDR3 loop: CASGQRPNYGYTF. CDR3 bases: TGTGCCAGTGGACAGCGGCCTAACTATGGCTACACCTTC.